A single sample is the source of the 29 T cell receptor beta chains below, sequenced in a study of T cell responses to AZD1222 COVID-19 vaccine. Using immunoSEQ multiplex PCR, the repertoire was profiled, and TCRdb retains in-frame clones only, with some absent. The data show about 120,000 clones, around nine tenths seen once. The sample consisted of peripheral blood, taken on day 0 of AZD1222 vaccination. These receptors all stem from an adult in good health.

This clone was recorded only once. The chain links TRBV28 to TRBJ1-3; TRBD1 aligns across 8 bases. The germline V gene has CDR1 MDHEN and CDR2 SYDVKM. The junction had 6 bases not matched to a gene; V was cut back by 5 bases and J by 0 bases. The CDR3 has 16 amino acids. The DNA for the CDR3 is TGTGCCAGCAGTCCCGGACAGGGAATCTCTGGAAACACCATATATTTT. Translating gives CASSPGQGISGNTIYF. Together with reference TRBV28 and TRBJ1-3, the CDR3 gives the full variable domain: DVKVTQSSRYLVKRTGEKVFLECVQDMDHENMFWYRQDPGLGLRLIYFSYDVKMKEKGDIPEGYSVSREKKERFSLILESASTNQTSMYLCASSPGQGISGNTIYFGEGSWLTVV.

This chain uses TRBV4-1 with TRBJ2-1, with 9 bases aligning to TRBD2. Trimming removed 4 bases from V and 4 bases from J; junction bases left unmatched: 8. The CDR3 loop spans 16 amino acids. Germline V gives CDR1 MGHRA, CDR2 YSYEKL. The CDR3 nucleotides read TGCGCCAGCAGCCTCAACTCAGCGGGGGGTTACAATGAGCAGTTCTTC. As protein: CASSLNSAGGYNEQFF.

The V and J genes are TRBV3-1 (or the pseudogene TRBV3-2) and TRBJ2-7; TRBD2 matches at 7 bases. Unmatched junction bases numbered 6, after V lost 0 bases and J lost 4 bases. Germline CDR1 and CDR2: LGHDT and YNNKEL (reference sequence). The CDR3 contains 15 residues. The CDR3 here is CASSQDRGLGYEQYF. CDR3 sequence (DNA): TGTGCCAGCAGCCAAGATAGAGGACTAGGGTACGAGCAGTACTTC.

V and J are TRBV27 and TRBJ1-2, with D unclear. Trimming stripped 5 bases from V and 4 bases from J, with 20 bases between. Germline V CDR1 and CDR2: MNHEY, SMNVEV (reference sequence). The CDR3 is 16 amino acids. The CDR3 protein is CASSPIALTSTYGYTF. The CDR3 region has the DNA TGTGCCAGCAGTCCCATAGCCCTGACAAGCACCTATGGCTACACCTTC.

The chain has TRBV18 and TRBJ2-3, with TRBD2 matching over 10 bases. J gave up 1 base and V 3 bases, and 4 bases lay outside the gene matches. CDR3 length: 16 residues. Germline values: CDR1 KGHSH, CDR2 LQKENI. As DNA, the CDR3 is TGTGCCAGCTCACCCCTCGGACTAGCGGGCACAGATACGCAGTATTTT. This encodes CASSPLGLAGTDTQYF.

The chain employs TRBV10-3 and TRBJ1-5, with D perhaps matching TRBD1 (6 bases). Germline CDR1 and CDR2: ENHRY and SYGVKD. Trimming left V 4 bases short and J 6 bases short, with 13 bases between. The CDR3 has 14 amino acids. The CDR3 sequence: CAISGGGGLQPQHF. The CDR3 DNA follows: TGTGCCATCAGTGGCGGAGGGGGGCTTCAGCCCCAGCATTTT.

The chain recombines TRBV5-5 with TRBJ1-2; no clear D gene. The CDR3 is 15 residues long. Germline loops: CDR1 SGHKS, CDR2 YYEKEE (reference sequence). Trimming took off 5 bases at V and 4 bases at J, with 18 bases between the two ends. CDR3 bases: TGTGCCAGCAGTTTTGATGCGGCAGTCGCCTATGGCTACACCTTC. Amino acids: CASSFDAAVAYGYTF.

V usage is TRBV19 and J usage is TRBJ2-3; a possible D gene is TRBD2 (5 bases). CDR3 length: 15 amino acids. The germline V and J ends were trimmed by 5 bases and 1 base, with 13 bases remaining between them. The germline V gene has CDR1 LNHDA and CDR2 SQIVND (reference sequence). The CDR3 DNA follows: TGTGCCAGTAGTGGTGGAGCGGACGGCACAGATACGCAGTATTTT. Translating it yields CASSGGADGTDTQYF. Full variable domain (rest looked up from reference TRBV19 and TRBJ2-3): DGGITQSPKYLFRKEGQNVTLSCEQNLNHDAMYWYRQDPGQGLRLIYYSQIVNDFQKGDIAEGYSVSREKKESFPLTVTSAQKNPTAFYLCASSGGADGTDTQYFGPGTRLTVL.

V and J are TRBV24-1 and TRBJ2-1; D is perhaps TRBD1 or TRBD2 (5 bases each). The CDR3 has 16 residues. V was cut by 3 bases and J by 8 bases, with 19 bases left in between. Germline values: CDR1 KGHDR, CDR2 SFDVKD. CDR3 in amino acids: CATSDPRQSSGDEQFF. The CDR3 DNA reads TGTGCCACCAGTGATCCTAGACAGTCATCCGGGGATGAGCAGTTCTTC.

The chain has TRBV24-1 and TRBJ2-3, with TRBD1 matching 9 bases. Germline-derived CDR1 and CDR2 are KGHDR and SFDVKD. V lost 5 bases and J lost 3; bases outside the gene matches: 14. This CDR3 region has 18 residues. The CDR3 spells CATSGRDRETLSTDTQYF. Here the CDR3 DNA reads TGTGCCACCAGTGGGAGGGACAGGGAGACTCTGAGTACAGATACGCAGTATTTT.

This clone was observed a handful of times. V and J are TRBV6-2 or TRBV6-3 and TRBJ2-7; no reliable D call. Germline V lookup: CDR1 MNHEY, CDR2 SVGEGT. The ends were cut back, 3 bases at V and 2 bases at J, with 5 bases in the middle. The CDR3 is made up of 12 amino acids. The CDR3 region has the DNA TGTGCCAGCAGTTATCCCACCTACGAGCAGTACTTC. Translated: CASSYPTYEQYF.

CDR3 DNA sequence: TGTGCCAGCAGCTCCCGGGACAGGGGGATGGGGAAACAGTACTTC. Translating gives CASSSRDRGMGKQYF. The chain couples TRBV13 to TRBJ2-7; 11 bases are a match to TRBD1. The germline V gene encodes CDR1 PRHDT and CDR2 FYEKMQ (reference sequence). Trimming took 4 bases from V and 10 from J; bases not matched to a gene: 12. The CDR3 has 15 residues.

The chain combines TRBV27 with TRBJ1-5; a possible D gene is TRBD1 (6 bases). The ends were cut back, 3 bases at V and 2 bases at J, with 14 bases in the middle. Germline CDR1 MNHEY, CDR2 SMNVEV (reference sequence). The CDR3 covers 16 residues. The CDR3 protein is CASSFSGGRGNQPQHF. As DNA, the CDR3 is TGTGCCAGCAGTTTCAGTGGGGGCAGAGGCAATCAGCCCCAGCATTTT.

This clone was detected once. This sequence joins TRBV6-1 and TRBJ2-7; D perhaps matches TRBD2 (6 bases). V gave up 0 bases and J gave up 5 bases, with 14 bases separating them. The V gene's germline CDR1 is MNHNS and CDR2 SASEGT. This CDR3 has 15 residues. The CDR3 protein is CASSEAAAWRDEQYF. Written as DNA, the CDR3 is TGTGCCAGCAGTGAAGCGGCGGCCTGGAGGGACGAGCAGTACTTC.

This clone has just one count. The gene calls are TRBV28 and TRBJ2-7, with D possibly being TRBD2 (6 bases). The germline V and J ends were trimmed by 5 bases and 11 bases, with 16 bases remaining between them. The CDR3 spans 12 residues. The germline CDR1 and CDR2 sequences are MDHEN and SYDVKM. CDR3 amino acids: CASSLQHGGKYF. The CDR3 DNA follows: TGTGCCAGCAGTCTCCAACATGGGGGGAAGTACTTC.

This clone was detected only a few times. The chain employs TRBV29-1 and TRBJ2-7, with TRBD2 identical over 11 bases. J lost 5 bases, V lost 4 bases, and 13 bases had no gene match. CDR3 length: 16 amino acids. Looked up from germline, CDR1 is SQVTM and CDR2 is ANQGSEA. The CDR3 DNA sequence: TGCAGCGTTGGATTAGCGGGAGGGCAGCCTGGCCACGAGCAGTACTTC. This sequence encodes CSVGLAGGQPGHEQYF.

The chain carries TRBV6-1 and TRBJ1-2; 7 nucleotides match TRBD1. CDR3 length: 12 amino acids. The germline CDR1 and CDR2 sequences are MNHNS and SASEGT. The V gene end was trimmed by 2 bases and the J gene end by 8 bases; junction bases not matched to a gene: 2. Written as DNA, the CDR3 is TGTGCCAGCAGTGAATACAGGGGAGGCTACACCTTC. The encoded protein is CASSEYRGGYTF.

This chain joins TRBV3-1 (or the pseudogene TRBV3-2) and TRBJ2-5; 9 bases align to TRBD2. The germline V gene has CDR1 LGHDT and CDR2 YNNKEL (reference sequence). J was trimmed by 1 base and V by 5 bases; bases with no gene match: 14. The CDR3 is 18 residues long. CDR3 in amino acids: CASSDTGTSWGGQETQYF. For the CDR3, the DNA is TGTGCCAGCAGCGACACCGGGACTAGCTGGGGGGGCCAAGAGACCCAGTACTTC.

The CDR3 DNA is TGTGCCAGCAGTTCGGACAGGGCCTATGGCTACACCTTC. Residues: CASSSDRAYGYTF. The chain carries TRBV28 and TRBJ1-2; TRBD1 agrees at 8 bases. Per germline, CDR1 MDHEN and CDR2 SYDVKM. The CDR3 runs 13 residues. V lost 4 bases, J lost 4 bases, and 2 bases stayed unmatched.

The rearrangement joins TRBV2 to TRBJ1-2, with 8 positions matching TRBD1. The CDR3 has 15 residues. The germline CDR1 and CDR2 sequences are SNHLY and FYNNEI. V was pared by 8 bases and J by 8 bases, with 16 bases of the junction left unmatched. The CDR3 spells CASSSTGTGRGGYTF. CDR3 nucleotides: TGTGCCAGCTCCAGTACCGGGACAGGAAGGGGCGGCTACACCTTC.

This chain uses TRBV3-1 (or the pseudogene TRBV3-2) with TRBJ1-4, with no clear D. V lost 4 bases and J 0 bases, leaving 18 bases between the germline ends. The CDR3 loop spans 18 amino acids. Germline values: CDR1 LGHDT, CDR2 YNNKEL (reference sequence). CDR3 protein: CASSPPSKIGATNEKLFF. CDR3 DNA sequence: TGTGCCAGCAGCCCCCCCTCTAAGATCGGAGCAACTAATGAAAAACTGTTTTTT.

This chain uses TRBV30 with TRBJ1-4; 8 bases are shared with TRBD1. The J segment lost 0 bases and the V segment lost 3 bases, leaving 9 bases of the junction unmatched. Per the germline V gene, CDR1 is GTSNPN and CDR2 is SVGIG (reference sequence). The CDR3 runs 17 residues. The CDR3 loop reads CAWRDRVGFATNEKLFF. In nucleotides, the CDR3 is TGTGCCTGGAGGGACAGGGTGGGGTTCGCAACTAATGAAAAACTGTTTTTT.

This chain joins TRBV5-6 and TRBJ2-7; TRBD2 agrees at 7 bases. CDR1 and CDR2 (germline): SGHDT, YYEEEE. J gave up 3 bases and V 7 bases, and 10 bases lay outside the gene matches. The CDR3 length is 14 residues. CDR3 nucleotides: TGTGCCAGCTCCCTAGGGGACTATCGCTACGAGCAGTACTTC. Translation gives CASSLGDYRYEQYF.

This chain links TRBV19 with TRBJ2-3; 9 bases line up with TRBD2. This CDR3 is 16 amino acids long. In germline, CDR1 is LNHDA, CDR2 SQIVND (reference sequence). Losses at the gene ends were 0 bases for V and 7 bases for J; bases not matched to a gene: 8. This chain's CDR3 is CASSIDAAGGSNTQYF. The CDR3 DNA reads TGTGCCAGTAGTATAGATGCGGCGGGAGGGTCGAATACGCAGTATTTT.

The CDR3 sequence: CASSAKGTSFNEQFF. DNA of the CDR3: TGTGCCAGCAGCGCTAAAGGGACTTCATTCAATGAGCAGTTCTTC. The chain links TRBV6-5 to TRBJ2-1; possible D gene TRBD2, 6 bases. V lost 6 bases and J 6 bases, leaving 18 bases between the germline ends. This CDR3 has 15 amino acids. Germline loops: CDR1 MNHEY, CDR2 SVGAGI.

J is TRBJ1-1 and V is TRBV6-5; D gene ambiguous. V lost 6 bases and J 4 bases, leaving 12 bases between the germline ends. Per germline, CDR1 MNHEY and CDR2 SVGAGI. The CDR3 extends over 13 amino acids. The CDR3 is CASRGPQATEAFF. CDR3 coding DNA: TGTGCCAGCAGGGGCCCCCAGGCCACTGAAGCTTTCTTT.

This chain connects TRBV19 to TRBJ2-6; D remains ambiguous. Per the germline V gene, CDR1 is LNHDA and CDR2 is SQIVND (reference sequence). The CDR3 runs to 19 residues. V was trimmed by 6 bases and J by 3 bases, leaving 24 bases between them. The CDR3 loop is CASSPRFSGPSGGANVLTF. Written as DNA, the CDR3 is TGTGCCAGTAGCCCACGATTCTCCGGTCCTAGTGGTGGGGCCAACGTCCTGACTTTC.

This clone was observed a single time. The CDR3 loop is CASKKGGSGEQFF. The CDR3 nucleotides read TGCGCCAGCAAAAAGGGGGGTTCGGGTGAGCAGTTCTTC. V is TRBV10-1 and J is TRBJ2-1; possibly TRBD1 or TRBD2 for D (6 bases each). This CDR3 spans 13 amino acids. The germline V gene encodes CDR1 WNHNN and CDR2 SYGVQD (reference sequence). V shed 7 bases and J shed 9 bases, with 16 bases lying between them.

The chain has TRBV29-1 and TRBJ1-2; D may be TRBD1 (6 bases). Germline values: CDR1 SQVTM, CDR2 ANQGSEA. The CDR3 contains 13 residues. The germline V and J ends were trimmed by 3 bases and 2 bases, with 10 bases remaining between them. In nucleotides, the CDR3 is TGCAGCGTTGAGGGGGGCCAGAACTATGGCTACACCTTC. This gives the protein CSVEGGQNYGYTF.